This T cell receptor beta chain is from a study of T cell responses to AZD1222 COVID-19 vaccine. Notes on the study in general: Baseline serostatus was positive in only six or seven AZD1222 recipients.

The CDR3 loop spans 15 amino acids. Germline V gene sequence: CDR1 MNHEY, CDR2 SMNVEV (reference sequence). Between the trimmed V and J ends, which lost 5 bases and 3 bases, there was a span of 16 bases. Points on this clone: Its matching antigen is unknown.

Here immunoSEQ multiplex PCR was the method, and the copy in TCRdb shows in-frame clones only, minus some. The repertoire includes 110,000 to 150,000 clones, 80% to 95% of them detected once, and 1.7% sits in the top ten. J is TRBJ1-1 and V is TRBV27; D unclear. This sequence originates from an adult in good health. The sequences come from peripheral blood, collected on day 0 of AZD1222 vaccination. The CDR3 coding sequence is TGTGCCAGCAGTCTAGGATGGGATTCGGACACTGAAGCTTTCTTT. It is translated as CASSLGWDSDTEAFF.